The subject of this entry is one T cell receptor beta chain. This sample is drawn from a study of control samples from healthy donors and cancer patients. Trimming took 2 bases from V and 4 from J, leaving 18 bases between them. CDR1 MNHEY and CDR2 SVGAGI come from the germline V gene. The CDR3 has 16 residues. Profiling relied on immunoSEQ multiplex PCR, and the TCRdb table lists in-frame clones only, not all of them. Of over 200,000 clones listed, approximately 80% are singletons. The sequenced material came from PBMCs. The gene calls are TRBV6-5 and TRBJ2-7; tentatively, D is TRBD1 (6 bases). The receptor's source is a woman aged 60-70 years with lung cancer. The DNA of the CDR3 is TGTGCCAGCAGTTACGGGTGGGGGCAGGGAGAGTACGAGCAGTACTTC. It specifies CASSYGWGQGEYEQYF.